A single sample is the source of the 21 T cell receptor beta chains below, sequenced in a study of blood T cell repertoires in COVID-19. Some clones are missing from TCRdb's copy, which holds only in-frame ones; the method was immunoSEQ multiplex PCR. The data show 180,000 or so clones, about 90% seen once. Sample: PBMCs or T cells enriched from blood (not recorded which). The source of these receptors is a human donor with acute COVID-19. The donor label of this sample is uncertain.

The chain links TRBV4-1 to TRBJ1-6, with D unclear. Germline V lookup: CDR1 MGHRA, CDR2 YSYEKL. Trimming left V 4 bases short and J 11 bases short, with 15 bases between. This CDR3 contains 14 residues. The CDR3 nucleotides are TGCGCCAGCAGCCGAATTTGGACTTTCCCACCCCTCCACTTT. Translation gives CASSRIWTFPPLHF.

The chain uses TRBV6-5 and TRBJ1-3; D perhaps matches TRBD1 (6 bases). Germline CDR1 reads MNHEY; CDR2 reads SVGAGI. The CDR3 is 15 amino acids. V was trimmed by 6 bases and J by 2 bases, leaving 14 bases between them. The chain's CDR3 is CASRRTDKTGNTIYF. In DNA, the CDR3 is TGTGCCAGCAGACGGACAGATAAAACTGGAAACACCATATATTTT.

The J gene is TRBJ2-7, the V gene TRBV5-4, with D tentatively TRBD2 (5 bases). This CDR3 is built from 12 residues. CDR1 and CDR2 from the germline V gene are SGHNT and YYREEE (reference sequence). Trimming took off 2 bases at V and 7 bases at J, with 10 bases between the two ends. The CDR3 loop reads CASSFDSGEQYF. The CDR3 nucleotides are TGTGCCAGCAGCTTTGATTCGGGGGAGCAGTACTTC. The full variable domain, rest sourced from reference TRBV5-4 and TRBJ2-7, is ETGVTQSPTHLIKTRGQQVTLRCSSQSGHNTVSWYQQALGQGPQFIFQYYREEENGRGNFPPRFSGLQFPNYSSELNVNALELDDSALYLCASSFDSGEQYFGPGTRLTVT.

This chain joins TRBV11-3 and TRBJ2-1; 15 bases agree with TRBD2. The V gene's germline CDR1 is SGHNT and CDR2 YENEEA. There are 17 residues in the CDR3. Germline trimming cut 4 bases from V and 7 bases from J; bases unmatched to any gene: 8. The chain's CDR3 is CASSSGLAGGRSNEQFF. CDR3 in DNA: TGTGCCAGCAGCTCAGGACTAGCGGGGGGGCGGTCAAATGAGCAGTTCTTC.

This chain uses TRBV5-8 with TRBJ1-1, with TRBD1 matching 8 bases. Trimming at V came to 0 bases and at J to 11 bases, leaving 9 bases not matched to a gene. CDR1 is SGHTS and CDR2 is YDEGEE in the germline V gene. The CDR3 runs 14 residues. The CDR3 is CASSLVGTGRMAFF. CDR3 DNA sequence: TGTGCCAGCAGCTTGGTAGGGACAGGTCGGATGGCTTTCTTT.

This clone was detected only a few times. This chain connects TRBV19 to TRBJ1-4; 7 bases match TRBD1. The V gene end was trimmed by 5 bases and the J gene end by 6 bases; junction bases not matched to a gene: 6. Germline lookup yields CDR1 LNHDA and CDR2 SQIVND (reference sequence). The CDR3 spans 14 residues. For the CDR3, the DNA is TGTGCCAGTAGTCTAACCGGGACAGATGAAAAACTGTTTTTT. It yields the protein CASSLTGTDEKLFF. The full variable domain, completed using reference TRBV19 and TRBJ1-4, is DGGITQSPKYLFRKEGQNVTLSCEQNLNHDAMYWYRQDPGQGLRLIYYSQIVNDFQKGDIAEGYSVSREKKESFPLTVTSAQKNPTAFYLCASSLTGTDEKLFFGSGTQLSVL.

The chain has TRBV7-9 and TRBJ2-7; 10 bases fit TRBD1. V gave up 5 bases and J gave up 2 bases; unmatched junction bases: 3. Germline assignment: CDR1 SEHNR and CDR2 FQNEAQ (reference sequence). The CDR3 has 14 amino acids. The CDR3 here is CASSPGTGAYEQYF. The CDR3 DNA reads as TGTGCCAGCAGCCCCGGGACAGGGGCCTACGAGCAGTACTTC.

This chain links TRBV21-1 with TRBJ1-4. TRBV21-1 is a known pseudogene. The CDR3 runs to 17 residues. CDR3 DNA sequence: TGTGCCAGCAGCCCACTCCTCCCGGGACTGAGGAATGAAAAACTGTTTTTT. Protein: CASSPLLPGLRNEKLFF.

The genes are TRBV7-3 and TRBJ2-3; D is unresolved. The germline V gene encodes CDR1 SGHTA and CDR2 FQGTGA. The CDR3 sequence is 13 residues long. V lost 2 bases and J 1 base, leaving 4 bases between the germline ends. In DNA form, the CDR3 reads TGTGCCAGCAGCTTAGTAGGCACAGATACGCAGTATTTT. This gives the protein CASSLVGTDTQYF.

The chain combines TRBV21-1 with TRBJ1-5; no DNA check was done on the table's D call, TRBD1. TRBV21-1 is a known pseudogene. The CDR3 is made up of 18 amino acids. The CDR3 sequence is CASTLPRDRVYSNQPQHF. Here the CDR3 DNA reads TGTGCCAGCACCTTGCCCCGGGACAGGGTTTATAGCAATCAGCCCCAGCATTTT.

This clone was detected only a few times. The V gene is TRBV7-2, the J gene TRBJ2-5, with 7 bases fitting TRBD1. Unmatched junction bases numbered 6, after V lost 6 bases and J lost 5 bases. This CDR3 has 13 amino acids. Germline assignment: CDR1 SGHTA and CDR2 FQGNSA. Here the CDR3 reads CASRKGAEETQYF. DNA for the CDR3: TGTGCCAGCAGAAAGGGGGCGGAGGAGACCCAGTACTTC.

The rearrangement uses TRBV15 and TRBJ2-1, with TRBD2 matching 7 bases. The trim removed 0 bases at V and 0 bases at J, leaving 2 bases unmatched. This CDR3 is 16 amino acids long. Germline V lookup: CDR1 LNHNV, CDR2 YYDKDF (reference sequence). The CDR3: CATSRDGGGSYNEQFF. The DNA of the CDR3 is TGTGCCACCAGCAGAGATGGGGGGGGCTCCTACAATGAGCAGTTCTTC.

J is TRBJ2-6 and V is TRBV30, with D maybe TRBD1 (5 bases). In germline, CDR1 is GTSNPN, CDR2 SVGIG (reference sequence). The V gene lost 3 bases and the J gene lost 0 bases, with 15 bases spanning the gap. The CDR3 length is 17 residues. CDR3 residues: CAWSPTGAHSGANVLTF. The CDR3 bases are TGTGCCTGGAGCCCCACAGGTGCCCACTCTGGGGCCAACGTCCTGACTTTC. The full variable domain, with the rest looked up from reference TRBV30 and TRBJ2-6, is SQTIHQWPATLVQPVGSPLSLECTVEGTSNPNLYWYRQAAGRGLQLLFYSVGIGQISSEVPQNLSASRPQDRQFILSSKKLLLSDSGFYLCAWSPTGAHSGANVLTFGAGSRLTVL.

The chain couples TRBV5-5 to TRBJ2-7, with 9 nucleotides matching TRBD1. CDR1 and CDR2 (germline): SGHKS, YYEKEE (reference sequence). The J segment lost 6 bases and the V segment lost 4 bases, leaving 17 bases of the junction unmatched. The length of the CDR3 is 17 residues. The CDR3 DNA is TGTGCCAGCAGCCTCTTAGAGACAGGGGGTCTTGGTCGCGAGCAGTACTTC. Its protein is CASSLLETGGLGREQYF.

The chain has TRBV3-1 (or the pseudogene TRBV3-2) and TRBJ2-2; a weak D match, TRBD1 (6 bases). V was clipped by 6 bases and J by 3 bases, with 11 bases between them. The CDR3 contains 14 residues. CDR1 and CDR2 from the germline V gene are LGHDT and YNNKEL (reference sequence). Here the CDR3 reads CASSKGVDTGELFF. The CDR3, as DNA: TGTGCCAGCAGTAAGGGGGTGGACACCGGGGAGCTGTTTTTT.

This rearrangement joins TRBV2 to TRBJ2-2, with 10 positions matching TRBD2. Germline V gene data show CDR1 as SNHLY and CDR2 as FYNNEI. This CDR3 spans 17 amino acids. With V trimmed by 3 bases and J by 4 bases, 8 bases remained unmatched. CDR3 nucleotide sequence: TGTGCCAGCAGTGATGGGGCTAGCGGGGGTAGCACCGGGGAGCTGTTTTTT. Translated, it gives CASSDGASGGSTGELFF.

The CDR3: CAISESAGGRNEQFF. CDR3 in DNA: TGTGCCATCAGTGAGTCAGCGGGGGGGCGAAATGAGCAGTTCTTC. This chain links TRBV10-3 with TRBJ2-1; 10 positions match TRBD2. The CDR3 runs to 15 residues. The germline V gene has CDR1 ENHRY and CDR2 SYGVKD. Trimming cost V 0 bases and J 7 bases; bases outside gene matches: 3.

J is TRBJ1-1 and V is TRBV6-5, with 9 nucleotides matching TRBD1. The CDR3 has 13 amino acids. J was trimmed by 8 bases and V by 2 bases; bases with no gene match: 3. Germline lookup yields CDR1 MNHEY and CDR2 SVGAGI. The CDR3 DNA sequence: TGTGCCAGCAGTTACACGGGGACAGGGGAAGCTTTCTTT. This translates into CASSYTGTGEAFF.

This chain links TRBV6-5 with TRBJ1-1; D is unclear. This CDR3 is built from 13 residues. Deletions cut 5 bases from V and 5 bases from J, with 12 bases between. Germline assignment: CDR1 MNHEY and CDR2 SVGAGI. The CDR3 nucleotides are TGTGCCAGCAGTCCCGGCAGGCAAACTGAAGCTTTCTTT. It encodes CASSPGRQTEAFF.

V gene TRBV11-2 combines with J gene TRBJ1-3, with D maybe TRBD1 (5 bases). Germline V gene sequence: CDR1 SGHAT, CDR2 FQNNGV. Trimming left V 5 bases short and J 0 bases short, with 14 bases between. The CDR3 has 16 residues. The CDR3 protein is CASSPFDSRSGNTIYF. The DNA of the CDR3 is TGTGCCAGCAGCCCGTTCGACAGCCGCTCTGGAAACACCATATATTTT.

CDR3 coding DNA: TGTGCCAGCAGCCACGGACAGGTCCAAGAGACCCAGTACTTC. It is translated as CASSHGQVQETQYF. V usage is TRBV5-4 and J usage is TRBJ2-5, with 7 positions matching TRBD1. From germline, CDR1 is SGHNT and CDR2 YYREEE (reference sequence). The CDR3 covers 14 residues. V shed 4 bases and J 1 base; nucleotides not matched to a gene: 4.